Listed here are 10 T cell receptor beta chains from one sample, sequenced in a study of beta chain features in type 1 diabetes. General study findings and limits: TCRB CDR3 length was moderately but significantly reduced in all four CD4+ subsets of Type 1 diabetes patients.

These TCRs' antigens remain unknown. Reverse transcription of all isolated RNA meant that expressed TCRB transcripts were sequenced. The method was immunoSEQ multiplex PCR; TCRdb's version includes in-frame clones alone and lacks a portion of them. The table records some 290,000 clones, roughly an eighth of them present only once. Sequenced material: naive CD4+ T cells from blood. The receptors shown here come from a man aged 25 to 45 with type 1 diabetes.

The rearrangement uses TRBV15 and TRBJ2-3, with D tentatively TRBD1 (5 bases). The CDR3 loop spans 14 amino acids. V dropped 5 bases and J dropped 4 bases, with 13 bases sitting between them. The germline V gene has CDR1 LNHNV and CDR2 YYDKDF (reference sequence). In DNA form, the CDR3 reads TGTGCCACCAGCCCAGGGATGAGTGCAGATACGCAGTATTTT. This gives the protein CATSPGMSADTQYF.

CDR3 bases: TGTGCCTGGGGAGGGAGTGTCAGACTTTTTCTTAACTATGGCTACACCTTC. Translation gives CAWGGSVRLFLNYGYTF. The chain combines TRBV30 with TRBJ1-2; D ambiguous. Germline V gives CDR1 GTSNPN, CDR2 SVGIG (reference sequence). V was pared by 5 bases and J by 1 base, with 23 bases between. The CDR3 runs to 17 residues. The entire variable domain, with the rest obtained from reference TRBV30 and TRBJ1-2, is as follows: SQTIHQWPATLVQPVGSPLSLECTVEGTSNPNLYWYRQAAGRGLQLLFYSVGIGQISSEVPQNLSASRPQDRQFILSSKKLLLSDSGFYLCAWGGSVRLFLNYGYTFGSGTRLTVV.

This clone was found once. CDR3 DNA sequence: TGTGCCAGCAGCCAAGTGTCCCCACTAGCCAAAAACATTCAGTACTTC. It specifies CASSQVSPLAKNIQYF. This chain joins TRBV4-2 and TRBJ2-4; D unresolved. Between the trimmed V and J ends, which lost 1 base and 0 bases, there was a span of 10 bases. CDR1 and CDR2 (germline): LGHNA, YNFKEQ. There are 16 residues in the CDR3.

This clone was recorded a few times. V gene TRBV15 combines with J gene TRBJ2-3; no definite D call. This CDR3 is 12 amino acids long. Germline values: CDR1 LNHNV, CDR2 YYDKDF (reference sequence). Trimming removed 3 bases at V and 2 bases at J, with 3 bases between. In DNA form, the CDR3 reads TGTGCCACCAGCAGCTTCACAGATACGCAGTATTTT. This sequence encodes CATSSFTDTQYF.

This clone was seen a few times. The genes are TRBV5-1 and TRBJ2-3; 8 bases line up with TRBD2. Germline V gene data show CDR1 as SGHRS and CDR2 as YFSETQ. The CDR3 has 16 residues. V was pared by 0 bases and J by 2 bases, with 5 bases of the junction left unmatched. In DNA form, the CDR3 reads TGCGCCAGCAGCTTGGCCGTGACTAGCGTCACAGATACGCAGTATTTT. Its protein is CASSLAVTSVTDTQYF.

The chain uses TRBV30 and TRBJ1-1, with D perhaps TRBD1 (5 bases). The V gene's germline CDR1 is GTSNPN and CDR2 SVGIG (reference sequence). The CDR3 runs to 13 residues. The V end lost 3 bases, the J end lost 1 base, and 9 bases lay between the germline ends. The CDR3 loop is CAWSDDRNTEAFF. Here the CDR3 DNA reads TGTGCCTGGAGCGATGACAGGAACACTGAAGCTTTCTTT.

The rearrangement links TRBV5-1 to TRBJ2-1; D is unresolved. Per the germline V gene, CDR1 is SGHRS and CDR2 is YFSETQ. This CDR3 spans 13 amino acids. The V and J ends lost 0 bases and 7 bases respectively, with 8 bases between them. The CDR3 DNA reads TGCGCCAGCAGCTTGGCAGCGCGGAATGAGCAGTTCTTC. Its protein is CASSLAARNEQFF.

The chain uses TRBV4-3 and TRBJ2-3; the D gene is possibly TRBD2 (6 bases). Trimming stripped 1 base from V and 6 bases from J, with 17 bases between. CDR3 size: 16 residues. The germline V gene encodes CDR1 LGHNA and CDR2 YSLEER. The chain's CDR3 is CASSQVGGTLGDTQYF. The CDR3 nucleotides read TGCGCCAGCAGCCAAGTCGGGGGAACGTTGGGTGATACGCAGTATTTT.

J is TRBJ2-3 and V is TRBV9, with D perhaps matching TRBD2 (5 bases). V lost 5 bases, J lost 2 bases, and 9 bases lay in between. This CDR3 spans 13 amino acids. CDR1 is SGDLS, CDR2 YYNGEE, per germline. CDR3 in DNA: TGTGCCAGCAGGCCGGGGTACACAGATACGCAGTATTTT. Translating gives CASRPGYTDTQYF. Full variable domain (outside the CDR3, taken from reference TRBV9 and TRBJ2-3): DSGVTQTPKHLITATGQRVTLRCSPRSGDLSVYWYQQSLDQGLQFLIQYYNGEERAKGNILERFSAQQFPDLHSELNLSSLELGDSALYFCASRPGYTDTQYFGPGTRLTVL.

There are a few counts of this clone. DNA for the CDR3: TGCGCCAGCAGCTTGGTGGACAGATTCTACGAGCAGTACTTC. As protein: CASSLVDRFYEQYF. V is TRBV5-1 and J is TRBJ2-7, with D possibly being TRBD1 (6 bases). V was clipped by 0 bases and J by 3 bases, with 10 bases between them. Germline V lookup: CDR1 SGHRS, CDR2 YFSETQ. The CDR3 extends over 14 amino acids.